These T cell receptor beta chains were read from a single sample in a study of blood T cell repertoires in COVID-19. Some clones are missing from TCRdb's copy, which holds only in-frame ones; the method was immunoSEQ multiplex PCR. The sample comprises about 150,000 clones, 90% to 95% of which are singletons, and 0.5% to 0.6% rests with the top ten. Source material: peripheral blood. The receptors were sampled from a man over 45 with acute or convalescent COVID-19. Each CDR3 is given with its conserved first and last residue. Fields, in order: V gene, D gene, CDR3 protein. D genes are given only for firm matches.

TRBV6-5	TRBD1	CASSYGQGTEAFF
TRBV9	TRBD1	CASSVQGAGTGELFF
TRBV6-2/TRBV6-3	-	CASSRPQGANYGYTF
TRBV28	TRBD1	CASSLPSRDRGRGYTF
TRBV24-1	TRBD1	CATSDPRTGLETQYF
TRBV28	TRBD2	CASKGAGGPGEQFF
TRBV5-5	-	CASSSQADSPLHF
TRBV18	-	CASSSVGGSAKLFF
TRBV11-2	-	CASSPVRGSGYGYTF
TRBV7-9	-	CASSLALIPPEAFF
TRBV3-1/TRBV3-2	TRBD2	CASSQGSGKGGELFF
TRBV5-8	-	CASSLASVNTEAFF
TRBV2	-	CASSEGRVSGNTIYF
TRBV11-2	TRBD2	CASSSPGGTSGRVEQFF
TRBV27	TRBD1	CASSTTGGRGYEQYF